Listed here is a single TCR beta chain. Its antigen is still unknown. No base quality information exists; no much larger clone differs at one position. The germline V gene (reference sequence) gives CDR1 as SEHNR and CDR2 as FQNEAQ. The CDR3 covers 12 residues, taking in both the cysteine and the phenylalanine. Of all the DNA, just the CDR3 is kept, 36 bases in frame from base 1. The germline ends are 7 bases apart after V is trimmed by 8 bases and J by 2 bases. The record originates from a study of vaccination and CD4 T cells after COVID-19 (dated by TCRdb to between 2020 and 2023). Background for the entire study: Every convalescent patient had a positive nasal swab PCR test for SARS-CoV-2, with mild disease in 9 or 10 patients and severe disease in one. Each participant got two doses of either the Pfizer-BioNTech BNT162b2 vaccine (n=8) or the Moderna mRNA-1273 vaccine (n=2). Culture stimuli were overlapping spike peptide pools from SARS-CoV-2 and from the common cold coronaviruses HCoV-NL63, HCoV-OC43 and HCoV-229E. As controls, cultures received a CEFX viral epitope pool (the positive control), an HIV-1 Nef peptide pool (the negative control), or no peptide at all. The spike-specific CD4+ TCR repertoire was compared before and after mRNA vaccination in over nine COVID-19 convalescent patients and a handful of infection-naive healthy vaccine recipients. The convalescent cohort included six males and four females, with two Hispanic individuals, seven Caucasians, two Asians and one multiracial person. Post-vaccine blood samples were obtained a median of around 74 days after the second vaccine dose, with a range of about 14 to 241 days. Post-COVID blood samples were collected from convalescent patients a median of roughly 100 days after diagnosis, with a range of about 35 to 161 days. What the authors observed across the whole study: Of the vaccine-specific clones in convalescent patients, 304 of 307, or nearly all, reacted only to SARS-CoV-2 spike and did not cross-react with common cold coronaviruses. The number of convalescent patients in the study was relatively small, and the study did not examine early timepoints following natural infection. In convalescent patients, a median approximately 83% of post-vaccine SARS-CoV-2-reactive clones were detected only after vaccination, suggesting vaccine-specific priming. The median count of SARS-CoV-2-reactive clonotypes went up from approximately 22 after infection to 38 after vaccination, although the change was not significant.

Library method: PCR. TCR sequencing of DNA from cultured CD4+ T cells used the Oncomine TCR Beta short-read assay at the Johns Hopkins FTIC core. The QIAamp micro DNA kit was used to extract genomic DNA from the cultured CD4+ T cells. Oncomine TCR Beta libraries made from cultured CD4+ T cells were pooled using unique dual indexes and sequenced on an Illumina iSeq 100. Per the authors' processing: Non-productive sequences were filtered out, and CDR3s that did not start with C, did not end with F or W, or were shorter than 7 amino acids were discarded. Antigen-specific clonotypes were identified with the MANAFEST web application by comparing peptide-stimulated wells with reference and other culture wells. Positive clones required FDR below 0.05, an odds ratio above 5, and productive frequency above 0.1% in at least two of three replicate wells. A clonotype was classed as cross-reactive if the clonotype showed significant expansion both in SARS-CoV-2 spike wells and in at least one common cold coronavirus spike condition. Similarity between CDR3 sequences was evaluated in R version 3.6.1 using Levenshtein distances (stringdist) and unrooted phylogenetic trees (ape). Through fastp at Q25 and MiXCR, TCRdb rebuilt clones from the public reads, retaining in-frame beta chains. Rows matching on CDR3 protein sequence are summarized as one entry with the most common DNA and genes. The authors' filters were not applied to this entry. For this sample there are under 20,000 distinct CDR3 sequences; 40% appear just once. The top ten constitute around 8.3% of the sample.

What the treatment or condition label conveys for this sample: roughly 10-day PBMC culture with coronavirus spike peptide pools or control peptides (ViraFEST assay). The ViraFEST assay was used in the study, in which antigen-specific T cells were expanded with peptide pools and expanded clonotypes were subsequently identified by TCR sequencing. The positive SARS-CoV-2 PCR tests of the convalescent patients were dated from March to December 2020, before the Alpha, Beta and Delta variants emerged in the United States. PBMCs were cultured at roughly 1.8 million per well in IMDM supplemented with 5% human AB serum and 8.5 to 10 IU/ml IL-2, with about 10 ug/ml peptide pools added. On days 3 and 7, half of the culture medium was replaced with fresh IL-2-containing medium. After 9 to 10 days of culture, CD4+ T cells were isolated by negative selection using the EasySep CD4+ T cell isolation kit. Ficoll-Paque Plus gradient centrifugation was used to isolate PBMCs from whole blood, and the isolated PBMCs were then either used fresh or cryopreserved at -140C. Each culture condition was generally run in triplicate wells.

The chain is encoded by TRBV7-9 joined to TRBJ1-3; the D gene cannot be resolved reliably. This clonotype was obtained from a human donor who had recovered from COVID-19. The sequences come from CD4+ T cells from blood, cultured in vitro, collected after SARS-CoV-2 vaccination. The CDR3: CASGEPGNTIYF. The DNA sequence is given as TGTGCCAGCGGCGAGCCTGGAAACACCATATATTTT. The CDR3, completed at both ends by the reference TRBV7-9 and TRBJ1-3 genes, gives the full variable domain DTGVSQNPRHKITKRGQNVTFRCDPISEHNRLYWYRQTLGQGPEFLTYFQNEAQLEKSRLLSDRFSAERPKGSFSTLEIQRTEQGDSAMYLCASGEPGNTIYFGEGSWLTVV.